The present TCR beta chain was sequenced within a study of cytomegalovirus exposure and HLA in healthy donors. Study results and limitations: The authors enumerated around 150 TCR beta chains as linked to cytomegalovirus. Per published reports, the classifier diagnosed cytomegalovirus status with high specificity and sensitivity.

While the first cohort had several hundred subjects, the donors belonged to the separate validation cohort of over a hundred subjects. Comments on this clone: Its antigen is unidentified.

The CDR3 loop spans 14 amino acids. From germline, CDR1 is SGHAT and CDR2 FQNNGV. V lost 1 base, J lost 1 base, and 7 bases lay in between. Repertoires were generated with immunoSEQ multiplex PCR, while TCRdb's copy carries only in-frame clones and drops some. The sample has over 150,000 clones, roughly 89% seen once. The TCR sequence derives from a woman younger than 30 in good health and CMV-seropositive. The gene calls are TRBV11-2 and TRBJ1-1; D is undetermined. The sample taken for sequencing was PBMCs. The CDR3 coding sequence is TGTGCCAGCAGCTTAGCCCGAGGGAACACTGAAGCTTTCTTT. This sequence encodes CASSLARGNTEAFF.